Shown below are 5 T cell receptor beta chains from a single sample sequenced in a study of high-grade serous ovarian cancer treatment subgroups. Generated by immunoSEQ multiplex PCR, the TCRdb table keeps only in-frame clones and is missing some. The top ten clones hold approximately 30% of a sample with about 3,100 clones, around 75% of them seen once. Tumor samples were taken before definitive surgery or chemotherapy. The source material was tumor tissue. All receptors derive from a human donor with high-grade serous ovarian cancer.

This chain links TRBV7-9 with TRBJ1-2; maybe TRBD1 (5 bases). Per the germline V gene, CDR1 is SEHNR and CDR2 is FQNEAQ (reference sequence). This CDR3 has 14 residues. Trimming removed 3 bases at V and 3 bases at J, with 11 bases between. This CDR3 reads CASSFGGNDYGYTF. CDR3 bases: TGTGCCAGCAGCTTTGGGGGGAACGACTATGGCTACACCTTC.

This chain joins TRBV18 and TRBJ2-7, with TRBD1 matching over 9 bases. The CDR3 sequence is 14 residues long. The germline V gene has CDR1 KGHSH and CDR2 LQKENI. The V segment lost 4 bases and the J segment 3 bases; nucleotides outside the gene matches: 4. The CDR3 bases are TGTGCCAGCTCACGCCGGGACAGGGTCTACGAGCAGTACTTC. Translation: CASSRRDRVYEQYF. The variable domain in full, completed from reference TRBV18 and TRBJ2-7, reads NAGVMQNPRHLVRRRGQEARLRCSPMKGHSHVYWYRQLPEEGLKFMVYLQKENIIDESGMPKERFSAEFPKEGPSILRIQQVVRGDSAAYFCASSRRDRVYEQYFGPGTRLTVT.

This chain connects TRBV5-4 to TRBJ2-7; the D gene is possibly TRBD2 (5 bases). Trimming shortened V by 3 bases and J by 6 bases, and 10 bases separated the two germline ends. This CDR3 is built from 12 residues. Germline V gene sequence: CDR1 SGHNT, CDR2 YYREEE (reference sequence). CDR3: CASSSERVEQYF. The CDR3 DNA reads as TGTGCCAGCAGCTCCGAGAGGGTCGAGCAGTACTTC. Combining the CDR3 with reference TRBV5-4 and TRBJ2-7 gives the whole variable domain ETGVTQSPTHLIKTRGQQVTLRCSSQSGHNTVSWYQQALGQGPQFIFQYYREEENGRGNFPPRFSGLQFPNYSSELNVNALELDDSALYLCASSSERVEQYFGPGTRLTVT.

The V and J genes are TRBV30 and TRBJ2-6, with unresolved D. The germline CDR1 and CDR2 sequences are GTSNPN and SVGIG (reference sequence). The CDR3 is 12 amino acids. V lost 4 bases, J lost 1 base, and 2 bases lay in between. This chain's CDR3 is CAWNSGANVLTF. The CDR3 nucleotides read TGTGCCTGGAATTCTGGGGCCAACGTCCTGACTTTC. Full variable domain (rest looked up from reference TRBV30 and TRBJ2-6): SQTIHQWPATLVQPVGSPLSLECTVEGTSNPNLYWYRQAAGRGLQLLFYSVGIGQISSEVPQNLSASRPQDRQFILSSKKLLLSDSGFYLCAWNSGANVLTFGAGSRLTVL.

V and J are TRBV2 and TRBJ2-1; TRBD2 is a possible D gene (5 bases). CDR3 length: 13 residues. CDR1 and CDR2 (germline): SNHLY, FYNNEI. V lost 7 bases and J 0 bases, leaving 7 bases between the germline ends. CDR3 region: CASTEVSYNEQFF. The DNA of the CDR3 is TGTGCCAGCACGGAGGTCTCCTACAATGAGCAGTTCTTC.